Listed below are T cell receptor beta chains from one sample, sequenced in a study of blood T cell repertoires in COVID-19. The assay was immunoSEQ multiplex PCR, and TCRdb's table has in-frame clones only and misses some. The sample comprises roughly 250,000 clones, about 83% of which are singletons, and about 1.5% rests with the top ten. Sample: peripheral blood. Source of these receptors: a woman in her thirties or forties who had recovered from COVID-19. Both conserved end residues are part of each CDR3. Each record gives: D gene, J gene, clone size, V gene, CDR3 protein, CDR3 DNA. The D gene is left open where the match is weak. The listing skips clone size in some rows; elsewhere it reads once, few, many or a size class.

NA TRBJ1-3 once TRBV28 CASSPRDLTSGNTIYF TGTGCCAGCAGCCCCAGGGATTTGACCTCTGGAAACACCATATATTTT
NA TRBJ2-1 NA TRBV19 CASSRTGWSREQFF TGTGCCAGTAGTCGTACAGGGTGGAGTCGTGAGCAGTTCTTC
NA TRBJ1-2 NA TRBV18 CASSQVTVGYTF TGTGCCAGCTCACAGGTGACAGTTGGCTACACCTTC
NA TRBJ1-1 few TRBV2 CASSEETEAFF TGTGCCAGCAGCGAGGAGACTGAAGCTTTCTTT
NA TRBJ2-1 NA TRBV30 CAWSSNSYNEQFF TGTGCCTGGAGTTCCAACTCCTACAATGAGCAGTTCTTC
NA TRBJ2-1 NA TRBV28 CASSLLSRNEQFF TGTGCCAGCAGTTTACTCTCTAGAAATGAGCAGTTCTTC
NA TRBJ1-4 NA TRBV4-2 CASSQDWRQTDGKLFF TGTGCCAGCAGCCAAGATTGGCGACAGACTGATGGGAAACTGTTTTTT
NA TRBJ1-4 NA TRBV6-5 CASSYSSGRGNEKLFF TGTGCCAGCAGTTACTCCTCTGGCCGGGGTAATGAAAAACTGTTTTTT
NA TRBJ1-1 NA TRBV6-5 CASSYQLRAEAFF TGTGCCAGCAGTTATCAACTACGGGCTGAAGCTTTCTTT
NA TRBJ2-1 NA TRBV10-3 CAISEGPGSYNEQFF TGTGCCATCAGTGAAGGCCCCGGGTCCTACAATGAGCAGTTCTTC
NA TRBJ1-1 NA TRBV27 CASKGERRNTEAFF TGTGCCAGCAAGGGGGAAAGGAGGAACACTGAAGCTTTCTTT
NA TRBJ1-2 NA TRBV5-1 CASSLEGDLYYGYTF TGCGCCAGCAGCTTGGAGGGGGACCTCTACTATGGCTACACCTTC
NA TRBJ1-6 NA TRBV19 CASSIGQTSPLHF TGTGCCAGTAGTATTGGACAGACTTCGCCCCTCCACTTT
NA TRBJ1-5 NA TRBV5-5 CASSLAGVRPDQPQHF TGTGCCAGCAGCTTGGCAGGGGTTAGGCCGGATCAGCCCCAGCATTTT
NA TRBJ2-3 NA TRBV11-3 CASSLGETDTQYF TGTGCCAGCAGCTTAGGGGAGACAGATACGCAGTATTTT
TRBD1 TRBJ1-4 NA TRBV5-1 CASKGTGTNEKLFF TGCGCCAGCAAGGGGACAGGGACTAATGAAAAACTGTTTTTT
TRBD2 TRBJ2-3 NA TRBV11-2 CASSSVGGGGSTQYF TGTGCCAGCAGCTCCGTCGGCGGGGGGGGAAGTACGCAGTATTTT
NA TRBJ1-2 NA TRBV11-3 CASSSSGIANYGYTF TGTGCCAGCAGCTCGTCCGGGATCGCAAACTATGGCTACACCTTC
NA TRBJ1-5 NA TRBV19 CASTWAGDSNQPQHF TGTGCCAGTACTTGGGCAGGGGATAGCAATCAGCCCCAGCATTTT
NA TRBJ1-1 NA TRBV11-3 CASTKSYREVGTEAFF TGTGCCAGCACCAAATCCTACAGGGAAGTCGGCACTGAAGCTTTCTTT
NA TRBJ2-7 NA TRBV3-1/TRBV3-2 CASSLLGPYEQYF TGTGCCAGCAGCCTCCTTGGCCCCTACGAGCAGTACTTC
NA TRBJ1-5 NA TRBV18 CASSGANQPQHF TGTGCCAGCTCAGGGGCTAATCAGCCCCAGCATTTT
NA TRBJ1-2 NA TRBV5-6 CASSSGHYGYTF TGTGCCAGCAGCTCTGGACATTATGGCTACACCTTC
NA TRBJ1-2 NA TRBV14 CASSPLSRRDRDGYTF TGTGCCAGCAGCCCGCTCTCCCGCAGGGATCGGGATGGCTACACCTTC
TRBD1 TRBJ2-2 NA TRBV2 CASNRQGRVGELFF TGTGCCAGCAATCGACAGGGTAGAGTGGGGGAGCTGTTTTTT
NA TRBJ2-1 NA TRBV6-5 CASWPARANNEQFF TGTGCCAGCTGGCCGGCTCGAGCGAACAATGAGCAGTTCTTC
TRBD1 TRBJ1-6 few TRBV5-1 CASSLSGQENSPLHF TGCGCCAGCAGCTTGAGTGGACAGGAGAATTCACCCCTCCACTTT
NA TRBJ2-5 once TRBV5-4 CASSLVTGLETQYF TGTGCCAGCAGCTTGGTTACAGGGCTTGAGACCCAGTACTTC
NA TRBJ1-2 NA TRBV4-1 CASSQDATATYGYTF TGCGCCAGCAGCCAAGATGCGACAGCCACCTATGGCTACACCTTC
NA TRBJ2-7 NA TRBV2 CASSDLGTITYEQYF TGTGCCAGCAGTGATTTAGGGACAATCACCTACGAGCAGTACTTC
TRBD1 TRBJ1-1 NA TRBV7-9 CASSRTGVALNTEAFF TGTGCCAGCAGCCGGACAGGGGTGGCTCTGAACACTGAAGCTTTCTTT
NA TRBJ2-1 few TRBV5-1 CASSLAIAVSNEQFF TGCGCCAGCAGCTTGGCCATAGCGGTGAGCAATGAGCAGTTCTTC
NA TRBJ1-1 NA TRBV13 CASSLVRGITEAFF TGTGCCAGCAGCTTAGTTAGGGGAATCACTGAAGCTTTCTTT
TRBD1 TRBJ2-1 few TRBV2 CASGTGTGGNEQFF TGTGCCAGTGGGACCGGGACAGGGGGCAATGAGCAGTTCTTC
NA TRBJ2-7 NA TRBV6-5 CASSYRDISYEQYF TGTGCCAGCAGTTACCGGGACATCTCCTACGAGCAGTACTTC
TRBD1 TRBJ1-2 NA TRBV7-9 CASSLEGTAGYTF TGTGCCAGCAGCTTAGAAGGGACAGCCGGCTACACCTTC
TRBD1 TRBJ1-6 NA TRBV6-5 CASRDRIGSPLHF TGTGCCAGCAGGGACAGGATCGGATCACCCCTCCACTTT
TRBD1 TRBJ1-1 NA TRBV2 CASSEQGVNTEAFF TGTGCCAGCAGTGAACAGGGGGTGAACACTGAAGCTTTCTTT
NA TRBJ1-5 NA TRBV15 CATSRDPRLTASSNQPQHF TGTGCCACCAGCAGAGATCCTCGCCTGACAGCCTCTAGCAATCAGCCCCAGCATTTT
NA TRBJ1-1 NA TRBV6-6 CASSRQGLAEAFF TGTGCCAGCAGTCGGCAGGGACTCGCTGAAGCTTTCTTT
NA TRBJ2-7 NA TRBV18 CASSPALTRSSYEQYF TGTGCCAGCTCACCAGCTTTGACGAGGAGCTCCTACGAGCAGTACTTC
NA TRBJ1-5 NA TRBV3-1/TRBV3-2 CASSHLSQPQHF TGTGCCAGCAGCCATCTATCTCAGCCCCAGCATTTT
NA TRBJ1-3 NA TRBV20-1 CSASPHDSSGNTIYF TGCAGTGCTAGTCCTCACGACAGCTCTGGAAACACCATATATTTT
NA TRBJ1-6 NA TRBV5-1 CASSLLTDNSPLHF TGCGCCAGCAGCCTTCTGACAGATAATTCACCCCTCCACTTT
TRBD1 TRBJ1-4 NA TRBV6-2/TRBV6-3 CASSAGQALGNEKLFF TGTGCCAGCAGTGCGGGACAGGCGCTCGGAAATGAAAAACTGTTTTTT
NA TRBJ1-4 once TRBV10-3 CAISGTRNEKLFF TGTGCCATCTCTGGGACAAGAAATGAAAAACTGTTTTTT
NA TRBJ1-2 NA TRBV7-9 CASSLQTTGFVGYTF TGTGCCAGCAGCTTACAGACTACAGGGTTTGTCGGCTACACCTTC
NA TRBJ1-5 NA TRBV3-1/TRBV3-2 CASSPTAGSYQPQHF TGTGCCAGCAGCCCTACCGCCGGGAGCTATCAGCCCCAGCATTTT